The 12 T cell receptor beta chains below all came from one sample that was sequenced in a study of cytomegalovirus exposure and HLA in healthy donors. Primers included in the PCR were 60 Vbeta and 13 Jbeta primers. Libraries were prepared by immunoSEQ multiplex PCR; TCRdb keeps only in-frame clonotypes and omits some of them. The sample carries some 150,000 clones, roughly 85% recorded once. The sample was PBMCs. The receptors shown here come from a man aged 35 to 55 in good health and CMV-seronegative.

The chain employs TRBV6-6 and TRBJ2-1; tentatively, D is TRBD2 (6 bases). With 6 bases removed from V and 8 bases from J, the gap between germline ends came to 17 bases. Germline V gene sequence: CDR1 MNHNY, CDR2 SVGAGI (reference sequence). CDR3 length equals 14 residues. The CDR3 reads CASSTSSRRDEQFF. As DNA, the CDR3 is TGTGCCAGCAGCACTAGCTCCCGTAGGGATGAGCAGTTCTTC.

This chain connects TRBV2 to TRBJ2-2; TRBD1 matches 8 bases. CDR1 is SNHLY and CDR2 is FYNNEI in the germline V gene. V lost 7 bases to trimming and J lost 3 bases; unmatched junction nucleotides: 4. CDR3 size: 14 residues. The CDR3 nucleotides read TGTGCCAGCAATCCAGGGGGCGACACCGGGGAGCTGTTTTTT. This gives the protein CASNPGGDTGELFF.

The chain employs TRBV2 and TRBJ1-5, with D maybe TRBD1 (6 bases). Germline CDR1 reads SNHLY; CDR2 reads FYNNEI. Trimming took off 6 bases at V and 7 bases at J, with 13 bases between the two ends. There are 13 residues in the CDR3. CDR3 DNA sequence: TGTGCCAGCAGGTCTACTACAGGGCAGCCCCAGCATTTT. This gives the protein CASRSTTGQPQHF.

This sequence joins TRBV19 and TRBJ1-2; 8 bases map to TRBD1. Germline V lookup: CDR1 LNHDA, CDR2 SQIVND (reference sequence). This CDR3 has 13 amino acids. V lost 3 bases, J lost 6 bases, and 3 bases stayed unmatched. The CDR3 loop is CASSMAQGDGYTF. The CDR3 DNA sequence: TGTGCCAGTAGTATGGCACAGGGGGATGGCTACACCTTC. The full variable domain, rest sourced from reference TRBV19 and TRBJ1-2, is DGGITQSPKYLFRKEGQNVTLSCEQNLNHDAMYWYRQDPGQGLRLIYYSQIVNDFQKGDIAEGYSVSREKKESFPLTVTSAQKNPTAFYLCASSMAQGDGYTFGSGTRLTVV.

This chain uses TRBV6-5 with TRBJ2-1; 16 nucleotides agree with TRBD2. V lost 6 bases, J lost 7 bases, and 3 bases stayed unmatched. The CDR3 extends over 15 amino acids. CDR1 is MNHEY, CDR2 SVGAGI, per germline. The chain's CDR3 is CASRGTSGRGNEQFF. CDR3 sequence (DNA): TGTGCCAGCAGAGGGACTAGCGGGAGGGGAAATGAGCAGTTCTTC.

The rearrangement joins TRBV27 to TRBJ2-5; D is ambiguous. The CDR3 covers 14 residues. Looked up from germline, CDR1 is MNHEY and CDR2 is SMNVEV (reference sequence). The V end was cut by 8 bases, the J end by 5 bases, with 18 bases between. This CDR3 reads CASPWHEVRETQYF. For the CDR3, the DNA is TGTGCCAGCCCATGGCACGAGGTCCGCGAGACCCAGTACTTC.

About this clone: A read error may produce the germline difference seen at one junction end. CDR3 in DNA: TGTGCCAGCAGCGTATCCAGGACAGGGAACTCTGAAGCTTTCTTT. The encoded protein is CASSVSRTGNSEAFF. The rearrangement uses TRBV9 and TRBJ1-1; the match to TRBD1 covers 8 bases. Germline V CDR1 and CDR2: SGDLS, YYNGEE. The CDR3 contains 15 residues.

Comment on this clone: Other DNA sequences in this sample translate to the same CDR3. This chain links TRBV18 with TRBJ2-5; no reliable D call. The CDR3 is 14 amino acids. In germline, CDR1 is KGHSH, CDR2 LQKENI. Trimming removed 2 bases at V and 3 bases at J, with 10 bases between. This CDR3 is CASSPNRVEETQYF. CDR3 nucleotides: TGTGCCAGCTCACCAAACAGAGTAGAAGAGACCCAGTACTTC.

This sequence joins TRBV5-1 and TRBJ2-5; 7 bases map to TRBD2. The CDR3 is 14 amino acids. V gave up 0 bases and J gave up 3 bases; unmatched junction bases: 2. Germline-derived CDR1 and CDR2 are SGHRS and YFSETQ. In DNA, the CDR3 is TGCGCCAGCAGCTTGGCCGGGGGGAAAGAGACCCAGTACTTC. Encoded protein: CASSLAGGKETQYF.

The genes are TRBV5-4 and TRBJ2-3, with D unresolved. Per the germline V gene, CDR1 is SGHNT and CDR2 is YYREEE (reference sequence). V lost 1 base to trimming and J lost 5 bases, with 17 bases between them. The CDR3 totals 16 residues. The CDR3 DNA reads as TGTGCCAGCAGCTTGTTTGCGGATCGTTCGGGAGATACGCAGTATTTT. The encoded protein is CASSLFADRSGDTQYF.

This clone was recorded a few times. The chain couples TRBV7-2 to TRBJ2-7, with 12 positions matching TRBD2. Looked up from germline, CDR1 is SGHTA and CDR2 is FQGNSA. V lost 5 bases and J lost 0; bases outside the gene matches: 2. This CDR3 comprises 15 residues. The CDR3 sequence is CASSPTSGSSYEQYF. Written as DNA, the CDR3 is TGTGCCAGCAGCCCGACTAGCGGGAGCTCCTACGAGCAGTACTTC.

This rearrangement joins TRBV28 to TRBJ1-2; a possible D gene is TRBD1 (5 bases). Deletions cut 6 bases from V and 4 bases from J, with 12 bases between. Germline values: CDR1 MDHEN, CDR2 SYDVKM. This CDR3 is 13 amino acids long. The CDR3 protein is CASRATAIYGYTF. DNA for the CDR3: TGTGCCAGCAGAGCGACAGCTATCTATGGCTACACCTTC.